Listed below are T cell receptor beta chains from one sample, sequenced in a study of draining lymph node invasion in breast cancer. TCRdb re-analysed the bulk RNA-seq reads in MiXCR, keeping a single row per CDR3 protein. Among roughly 1,900 distinct CDR3 sequences listed, roughly 84% were seen once. The material sequenced was sorted memory CD4+ effector T cells from a lymph node. The receptors originated from a female donor with luminal breast cancer. The CDR3 runs from the conserved cysteine through the conserved F or W. The order of the fields is V gene, D gene, J gene, clone size, CDR3 protein, CDR3 DNA. D genes are given only for firm matches. Size tells how often a clone was seen (once, few, many) or the class of an expanded clone, and some rows leave it out.

TRBV6-1	NA	TRBJ1-1	NA	CASSEAWGRLTDTEAFF	TGTGCCAGCAGTGAAGCGTGGGGTAGGTTGACGGACACTGAAGCTTTCTTT
TRBV19	NA	TRBJ1-1	NA	CASSQTATTEAFF	TGTGCCAGTAGTCAGACAGCCACCACTGAAGCTTTCTTT
TRBV5-1	NA	TRBJ1-5	NA	CASSFSGDQPQHF	TGCGCCAGCAGCTTTTCAGGGGATCAGCCCCAGCATTTT
TRBV2	TRBD1	TRBJ1-5	NA	CASSVGQGAGPQHF	TGTGCCAGCAGCGTGGGACAGGGCGCGGGGCCCCAGCATTTT
TRBV6-1	TRBD1	TRBJ2-3	NA	CASSERQGAATDTQYF	TGTGCCAGCAGTGAACGACAGGGGGCGGCCACAGATACGCAGTATTTT
TRBV6-5	NA	TRBJ2-5	NA	CASSYLRGGSETQYF	TGTGCCAGCAGTTACTTGCGAGGGGGGTCAGAGACCCAGTACTTC
TRBV3-1	TRBD1	TRBJ1-6	NA	CASSHDRGYNSPIHF	TGTGCCAGCAGCCATGACAGGGGATATAATTCACCCATCCACTTT
TRBV30	NA	TRBJ1-2	NA	CAWSMGSLTF	TGTGCCTGGAGTATGGGGTCCCTCACCTTC
TRBV9	TRBD1	TRBJ1-6	NA	CASSAGQGRSPLHF	TGTGCCAGCAGCGCGGGACAGGGGCGCTCACCCCTCCACTTT
TRBV19	NA	TRBJ2-1	NA	CATAQVSSYNEQFF	TGTGCCACAGCACAGGTTAGCTCCTACAATGAGCAGTTCTTC
TRBV5-1	TRBD1	TRBJ2-5	NA	CASSSGTVKETQYF	TGCGCCAGCAGCTCCGGGACAGTCAAAGAGACCCAGTACTTC
TRBV19	TRBD1	TRBJ2-1	NA	CASSMRQGAINEQFF	TGTGCCAGTAGTATGCGACAGGGGGCGATCAATGAGCAGTTCTTC
TRBV7-2	NA	TRBJ2-2	NA	CASSAWNTGELFF	TGTGCCAGCAGCGCCTGGAACACCGGGGAGCTGTTTTTT
TRBV28	TRBD2	TRBJ2-3	NA	CAISIAGGPSTDTQYF	TGTGCCATCAGTATAGCGGGGGGGCCTAGCACAGATACGCAGTATTTT
TRBV7-8	NA	TRBJ2-4	NA	CASSPRGQGRRDIQYF	TGTGCCAGCAGCCCCAGAGGTCAGGGGCGGAGGGACATTCAGTACTTC
TRBV19	NA	TRBJ1-2	NA	CASSISLGYGYTF	TGTGCCAGTAGTATTTCACTGGGCTATGGCTACACCTTC
TRBV7-9	NA	TRBJ2-1	NA	CASSGRGTYNEQFF	TGTGCCAGCAGCGGGCGAGGGACTTACAATGAGCAGTTCTTC
TRBV30	TRBD1	TRBJ1-1	few	CALTGVVTEAFF	TGTGCCTTGACAGGGGTGGTCACTGAAGCTTTCTTT
TRBV15	TRBD1	TRBJ1-2	NA	CATSRDGQGAIGYTF	TGTGCCACCAGCAGGGACGGACAGGGGGCGATTGGCTACACCTTC
TRBV14	TRBD2	TRBJ2-7	NA	CASSRLAGTYEQYF	TGTGCCAGCAGCCGCCTAGCGGGTACCTACGAGCAGTACTTC
TRBV6-1	NA	TRBJ1-5	NA	CASSPRASGQPQHF	TGTGCCAGCAGTCCCCGGGCCTCGGGTCAGCCCCAGCATTTT
TRBV6-1	NA	TRBJ1-2	NA	CASSEVLRDGYTF	TGTGCCAGCAGTGAAGTCCTCAGGGATGGCTACACCTTC
TRBV28	TRBD1	TRBJ1-1	NA	CASSTATGNGMNTEAFF	TGTGCCAGCAGCACCGCGACAGGGAATGGGATGAACACTGAAGCTTTCTTT
TRBV7-2	NA	TRBJ1-2	NA	CASSLVDGGFGYTF	TGTGCCAGCAGCTTAGTGGACGGCGGATTTGGCTACACCTTC
TRBV10-3	NA	TRBJ2-6	NA	CAANSGANVLTF	TGTGCCGCCAACTCTGGGGCCAACGTCCTGACTTTC
TRBV6-2/TRBV6-3	NA	TRBJ1-6	once	CASIGDLSVALHF	TGTGCCAGCATTGGGGACCTCTCCGTGGCCCTCCACTTT
TRBV6-6	NA	TRBJ2-1	NA	CASSLLPAGYNEQFF	TGTGCCAGCAGTTTACTACCCGCTGGCTACAATGAGCAGTTCTTC
TRBV6-9	TRBD1	TRBJ1-3	NA	CASSLFSAGGNSGNTIYF	TGTGCCAGCAGTTTGTTCTCGGCAGGGGGGAACTCTGGAAACACCATATATTTT
TRBV11-2	NA	TRBJ2-2	NA	CASNVLGSTGELFF	TGTGCCAGCAACGTATTAGGGAGTACCGGGGAGCTGTTTTTT
TRBV10-3	NA	TRBJ2-7	NA	CAIRPGAGSYEQYF	TGTGCCATCAGGCCCGGGGCAGGGAGTTACGAGCAGTACTTC
TRBV19	TRBD1	TRBJ1-2	NA	CASSSTGANGYTF	TGTGCCAGTAGTAGTACAGGGGCCAATGGCTACACCTTC
TRBV5-1	NA	TRBJ1-1	NA	CASSPRTVNTEAFF	TGCGCCAGCAGCCCTCGGACGGTGAACACTGAAGCTTTCTTT
TRBV4-2	NA	TRBJ2-1	once	CASSRSAGGATNEQFF	TGTGCCAGCAGCCGATCGGCTGGAGGGGCTACCAATGAGCAGTTCTTC
TRBV6-7	NA	TRBJ1-5	NA	CASSYLGGDKSSPQHF	TGTGCCAGCAGTTACCTCGGAGGGGATAAATCATCGCCCCAGCATTTT
TRBV13	NA	TRBJ1-1	NA	CASSEGLQGEAFF	TGTGCCAGCAGCGAGGGTTTGCAGGGAGAAGCTTTCTTT
TRBV5-1	NA	TRBJ1-6	NA	CASSLAGANSPLNF	TGCGCCAGCAGCTTGGCCGGGGCTAATTCACCCCTCAACTTT
TRBV7-9	NA	TRBJ1-6	NA	CASSLMGPDNSPLHF	TGTGCCAGCAGCTTAATGGGTCCCGATAATTCACCCCTCCACTTT
TRBV12-3/TRBV12-4	NA	TRBJ1-5	NA	CASRGDGSNQPQHF	TGTGCCAGCAGGGGAGACGGTAGCAATCAGCCCCAGCATTTT
TRBV19	TRBD1	TRBJ2-2	NA	CASWDRGRNTGELFF	TGTGCCAGTTGGGACAGGGGCCGGAACACCGGGGAGCTGTTTTTT
TRBV12-3/TRBV12-4	NA	TRBJ1-1	NA	CATGGPGNTEAFF	TGTGCCACGGGCGGGCCGGGGAACACTGAAGCTTTCTTT
TRBV20-1	NA	TRBJ2-1	NA	CSGRGAGSSYNEQFF	TGCAGTGGCCGCGGCGCAGGGTCCTCCTACAATGAGCAGTTCTTC
TRBV13	TRBD1	TRBJ2-4	NA	CASSLVGQGNIQYF	TGTGCCAGCAGCTTAGTGGGACAGGGAAACATTCAGTACTTC
TRBV28	NA	TRBJ2-3	once	CASRRIIPTDTQYF	TGTGCCAGCAGGCGAATTATCCCCACAGATACGCAGTATTTT
TRBV7-9	NA	TRBJ1-6	NA	CASSSRDTSPLHF	TGTGCCAGCAGCTCCCGGGATACTTCACCCCTCCACTTT
TRBV12-3/TRBV12-4	TRBD2	TRBJ2-5	once	CASSRRLAGGETQYF	TGTGCCAGCAGCCGCAGACTAGCGGGGGGCGAGACCCAGTACTTC
TRBV20-1	NA	TRBJ1-6	NA	CSARWQPDSPLHF	TGCAGTGCTAGATGGCAGCCTGATTCACCCCTCCACTTT
TRBV4-2	TRBD2	TRBJ2-5	NA	CASSQGLAGPPQYF	TGTGCCAGCAGCCAAGGACTAGCGGGGCCGCCCCAGTACTTC
TRBV28	TRBD1	TRBJ2-6	few	CASSLLRQGATSGANVLTF	TGTGCCAGCAGTTTGCTGAGACAGGGGGCGACCTCTGGGGCCAACGTCCTGACTTTC
TRBV19	TRBD1	TRBJ1-1	NA	CASSTRQGITEAFF	TGTGCCAGTAGTACCCGACAGGGGATCACTGAAGCTTTCTTT
TRBV11-1	TRBD1	TRBJ1-1	NA	CASISDRGTEAFF	TGTGCCAGCATCTCGGACAGGGGGACTGAAGCTTTCTTT
TRBV20-1	TRBD2	TRBJ2-7	NA	CSARDGQRGAEEQYF	TGCAGTGCTAGAGATGGGCAGCGGGGGGCGGAGGAGCAGTACTTC
TRBV27	NA	TRBJ1-1	NA	CASSSGGLAEAFF	TGTGCCAGCAGTTCGGGGGGACTGGCTGAAGCTTTCTTT
TRBV20-1	TRBD1	TRBJ2-1	NA	CSAPDRGGNEQFF	TGCAGTGCGCCGGACAGGGGAGGCAATGAGCAGTTCTTC
TRBV11-2	NA	TRBJ2-1	NA	CASSLVQEQFF	TGTGCCAGCAGCTTGGTGCAGGAGCAGTTCTTC
TRBV7-9	NA	TRBJ2-3	NA	CASSAGDTQYF	TGTGCCAGCAGCGCAGGAGATACGCAGTATTTT
TRBV11-2	NA	TRBJ2-5	NA	CASSSHRETQYF	TGTGCCAGCAGCTCCCATAGGGAGACCCAGTACTTC
TRBV29-1	NA	TRBJ2-7	NA	CSVENRGLSEQYF	TGCAGCGTTGAAAATAGGGGCCTCTCCGAGCAGTACTTC
TRBV5-1	NA	TRBJ2-1	NA	CASSFGGDIYNEQFF	TGCGCCAGCAGCTTCGGGGGTGACATTTACAATGAGCAGTTCTTC
TRBV5-6	NA	TRBJ1-6	once	CASSLGQGSSPLHF	TGTGCCAGCAGCTTGGGGCAGGGAAGTTCACCCCTCCACTTT
TRBV2	NA	TRBJ2-5	NA	CASRQETQYF	TGTGCCAGCAGGCAAGAGACCCAGTACTTC